What follows are 22 T cell receptor beta chains derived from one specimen sequenced in a study of spatial heterogeneity in lung cancer. TCRdb re-called the 5' RACE reads through MiXCR, storing one row per CDR3 protein. The data hold over 40,000 distinct CDR3 sequences, with 12% observed a single time. The time point: blood at routine non-recurrence follow-up after resection. Specimen: PBMCs, collected at follow-up. These TCRs come from a male donor with early-stage non-small cell lung cancer.

The sample holds many counts of this clonotype. This chain joins TRBV5-6 and TRBJ2-1, with TRBD2 as a possible D gene (6 bases). The CDR3 runs to 17 residues. The ends were cut back, 0 bases at V and 4 bases at J, with 17 bases in the middle. CDR1 is SGHDT and CDR2 is YYEEEE in the germline V gene. CDR3: CASSLVGGSPEYNEQFF. In DNA, the CDR3 is TGTGCCAGCAGCTTGGTTGGGGGGTCCCCTGAGTACAATGAGCAGTTCTTC.

V and J are TRBV5-6 and TRBJ2-3, with 10 bases fitting TRBD2. The CDR3 contains 14 residues. Trimming removed 4 bases from V and 6 bases from J; junction bases left unmatched: 5. Germline CDR1 reads SGHDT; CDR2 reads YYEEEE. The DNA of the CDR3 is TGTGCCAGCAGCAAAACTAGCGGGGTCGATACGCAGTATTTT. This sequence encodes CASSKTSGVDTQYF.

This clonotype was counted only a few times. The rearrangement joins TRBV12-3 or TRBV12-4 to TRBJ2-7, with D tentatively TRBD1 (6 bases). The CDR3 runs to 14 residues. The V end lost 3 bases, the J end lost 7 bases, and 16 bases lay between the germline ends. The CDR3 protein is CASSFRTEVYEQYF. The CDR3 DNA reads TGTGCCAGCAGTTTTAGGACAGAAGTGTATGAGCAGTACTTC.

The chain recombines TRBV9 with TRBJ1-6; D may be TRBD1 (5 bases). The CDR3 has 14 residues. With 0 bases removed from V and 8 bases from J, the gap between germline ends came to 9 bases. Germline CDR1 is SGDLS and CDR2 is YYNGEE. The CDR3 sequence: CASSVDRTYSPLHF. The CDR3 coding sequence is TGTGCCAGCAGCGTAGACAGGACCTATTCACCCCTCCACTTT.

This clonotype showed up just a few times. The CDR3 bases are TGCAGTGCTAGAGTTCAAGGGAACACTGAAGCTTTCTTT. Protein product: CSARVQGNTEAFF. The genes are TRBV20-1 and TRBJ1-1, with unresolved D. V was pared by 1 base and J by 1 base, with 7 bases between. The CDR3 has 13 amino acids. The V gene's germline CDR1 is DFQATT and CDR2 SNEGSKA (reference sequence).

This clonotype was counted many times. This sequence joins TRBV7-7 and TRBJ1-4; D gene ambiguous. This CDR3 region has 14 residues. The V and J ends lost 7 bases and 3 bases respectively, with 12 bases between them. Germline CDR1 is SSHAT and CDR2 is FNYEAQ (reference sequence). DNA of the CDR3: TGTGCCAGCACCACCGGGAAATCTAATGAAAAACTGTTTTTT. Encoded protein: CASTTGKSNEKLFF.

This clonotype was seen only a few times. The chain employs TRBV20-1 and TRBJ2-2, with 13 bases fitting TRBD2. Trimming cost V 5 bases and J 1 base; bases outside gene matches: 7. CDR1 is DFQATT, CDR2 SNEGSKA, per germline (reference sequence). CDR3 length: 17 amino acids. The CDR3 sequence is CSAPGLAGVKNTGELFF. CDR3 nucleotides: TGCAGTGCTCCAGGACTAGCGGGAGTAAAGAACACCGGGGAGCTGTTTTTT.

This chain joins TRBV6-1 and TRBJ1-5, with D maybe TRBD1 (5 bases). The CDR3 runs 16 residues. CDR1 MNHNS and CDR2 SASEGT come from the germline V gene. With 7 bases removed from V and 2 bases from J, the gap between germline ends came to 18 bases. The CDR3 DNA is TGTGCCAGCAATCCGCCCCCCCGGGGCGGCAATCAGCCCCAGCATTTT. Translation gives CASNPPPRGGNQPQHF.

The chain recombines TRBV7-2 with TRBJ2-3; TRBD2 might be the D (7 bases). Per the germline V gene, CDR1 is SGHTA and CDR2 is FQGNSA. This CDR3 has 15 amino acids. The germline V and J ends were trimmed by 5 bases and 3 bases, with 15 bases remaining between them. Here the CDR3 DNA reads TGTGCCAGCAGCCCCGGGGGGCCGGTGACAGATACGCAGTATTTT. Translation gives CASSPGGPVTDTQYF.

The rearrangement joins TRBV20-1 to TRBJ2-7; 7 bases align to TRBD1. Losses at the gene ends were 2 bases for V and 0 bases for J; bases not matched to a gene: 4. The CDR3 is made up of 14 amino acids. The germline CDR1 and CDR2 sequences are DFQATT and SNEGSKA (reference sequence). CDR3 DNA sequence: TGCAGTGCTAGATGGGGGACAGTCTCCTACGAGCAGTACTTC. It is translated as CSARWGTVSYEQYF.

V is TRBV13 and J is TRBJ1-4; TRBD1 might be the D (5 bases). Looked up from germline, CDR1 is PRHDT and CDR2 is FYEKMQ (reference sequence). This CDR3 has 14 amino acids. V was cut by 6 bases and J by 7 bases, with 15 bases left in between. The CDR3 DNA follows: TGTGCCAGCAGACAAGACAGCTCGAGTGAAAAACTGTTTTTT. It translates to CASRQDSSSEKLFF.

In its sample, this clonotype was seen a few times. This chain links TRBV27 with TRBJ2-7, with TRBD1 matching 8 bases. CDR1 and CDR2 (germline): MNHEY, SMNVEV (reference sequence). CDR3 length: 15 amino acids. After removal of 4 bases from V and 2 bases from J, the junction contained 7 bases not matched to a gene. This CDR3 is CASSSGQANPYEQYF. The CDR3 nucleotides are TGTGCCAGCAGTTCGGGACAGGCAAACCCCTACGAGCAGTACTTC.

In its sample, this clonotype was seen a few times. V is TRBV11-2 and J is TRBJ2-3; maybe TRBD2 (5 bases). CDR1 SGHAT and CDR2 FQNNGV come from the germline V gene. This CDR3 is 15 amino acids long. Deletions cut 0 bases from V and 4 bases from J, with 11 bases between. Here the CDR3 DNA reads TGTGCCAGCAGCTTAGACCCCGGAGGTGCAGATACGCAGTATTTT. Its protein is CASSLDPGGADTQYF.

This clonotype was recorded many times. This chain connects TRBV6-1 to TRBJ2-3; TRBD2 matches 13 bases. The germline gives CDR1 MNHNS, CDR2 SASEGT. The CDR3 has 15 residues. V dropped 4 bases and J dropped 5; count of bases not matched to a gene: 3. DNA of the CDR3: TGTGCCAGCAGTGGACTAGCGGGGGGTCTAGATACGCAGTATTTT. It translates to CASSGLAGGLDTQYF.

V usage is TRBV7-4 and J usage is TRBJ2-5; D remains unclear. Trimming removed 4 bases from V and 4 bases from J, with 10 bases in between. Germline loops: CDR1 SGHVT, CDR2 SQSDAQ. There are 13 residues in the CDR3. The CDR3 loop is CASSSQPGETQYF. DNA for the CDR3: TGTGCCAGCAGCTCCCAACCTGGAGAGACCCAGTACTTC.

This chain uses TRBV20-1 with TRBJ2-7; 11 bases line up with TRBD2. Germline V gives CDR1 DFQATT, CDR2 SNEGSKA (reference sequence). With 5 bases clipped from V and 3 bases from J, the junction kept 6 bases outside the gene matches. The CDR3 is 14 amino acids. The CDR3 DNA sequence: TGCAGTGCTGGAGGGACTAGCGGTTTCTACGAGCAGTACTTC. Protein product: CSAGGTSGFYEQYF.

This clonotype was detected ten times or more. The rearrangement joins TRBV20-1 to TRBJ2-1, with 7 bases aligning to TRBD2. The V gene end was trimmed by 4 bases and the J gene end by 0 bases; junction bases not matched to a gene: 18. The CDR3 runs 19 residues. CDR1 is DFQATT and CDR2 is SNEGSKA in the germline V gene (reference sequence). The CDR3 spells CSAKLPGGYDIPSYNEQFF. Written as DNA, the CDR3 is TGCAGTGCTAAACTCCCGGGGGGATACGATATACCCTCCTACAATGAGCAGTTCTTC.

This clonotype showed up just a few times. The rearrangement joins TRBV7-2 to TRBJ2-7, with a tentative D call TRBD2 (6 bases). CDR1 and CDR2 (germline): SGHTA, FQGNSA. The CDR3 runs to 12 residues. V shed 6 bases and J shed 0 bases, with 6 bases lying between them. The CDR3 protein is CASRTSSYEQYF. The DNA of the CDR3 is TGTGCCAGCAGGACTAGCTCCTACGAGCAGTACTTC. Full variable domain (missing parts from reference TRBV7-2 and TRBJ2-7): GAGVSQSPSNKVTEKGKDVELRCDPISGHTALYWYRQSLGQGLEFLIYFQGNSAPDKSGLPSDRFSAERTGGSVSTLTIQRTQQEDSAVYLCASRTSSYEQYFGPGTRLTVT.

The rearrangement uses TRBV5-1 and TRBJ2-3, with 9 positions matching TRBD2. The CDR3 spans 15 residues. V lost 0 bases, J lost 4 bases, and 3 bases stayed unmatched. The germline CDR1 and CDR2 sequences are SGHRS and YFSETQ. DNA for the CDR3: TGCGCCAGCAGCTTGGAAGGGACTAGCCCAGATACGCAGTATTTT. It translates to CASSLEGTSPDTQYF.

As concerns this clonotype: A read error may explain this, as a much larger clone is one base away. This sequence joins TRBV6-2 or TRBV6-3 and TRBJ1-1; D gene unclear. The V and J ends lost 2 bases and 4 bases respectively, with 17 bases between them. This CDR3 comprises 16 residues. CDR1 is MNHEY and CDR2 is SVGEGT in the germline V gene. Here the CDR3 reads CASSYGVTTRSTEAFF. The DNA of the CDR3 is TGTGCCAGCAGTTACGGAGTGACCACGAGGAGCACTGAAGCTTTCTTT.

The J gene is TRBJ2-7, the V gene TRBV7-9; weak D call: TRBD2 (5 bases). This CDR3 has 11 amino acids. Trimming removed 5 bases at V and 5 bases at J, with 7 bases between. Germline V CDR1 and CDR2: SEHNR, FQNEAQ (reference sequence). The CDR3 loop is CASSRGHEQYF. The CDR3 bases are TGTGCCAGCAGCCGGGGTCACGAGCAGTACTTC.

The sample holds many counts of this clonotype. The genes are TRBV12-3 or TRBV12-4 and TRBJ2-3; 7 nucleotides line up with TRBD2. The CDR3 extends over 14 amino acids. J was trimmed by 5 bases and V by 5 bases; bases with no gene match: 7. The CDR3 loop is CASSPGTNRDTQYF. Here the CDR3 DNA reads TGTGCCAGCAGTCCGGGGACTAACCGAGATACGCAGTATTTT.